This T cell receptor (beta chain) emerged from a study of Ad26.COV2.S vaccination and SARS-CoV-2 variants. To note about this clone: What it recognizes is unknown.

Whole-study results and caveats: Considerable breadth of spike-specific CD8+ and CD4+ T cell responses has reportedly been documented following vaccination. Vaccinees showed greater spike-specific TCR breadth than placebo recipients.

Indicated treatment: roughly 20 received Ad26.COV2.S at low or high dose, single or two shots; about five received placebo; per-sample allocation not given. Repertoires come from day 63 after the first vaccine or placebo injection. Wuhan-strain SARS-CoV-2 spike was expressed by the Ad26 vector that made up the vaccine. Sequencing was performed with immunoSEQ multiplex PCR; in TCRdb, only in-frame clones are kept and a portion is missing. The repertoire holds over 300,000 clones, with around four fifths as singletons. The clonotype comes from a person aged 18 to 59 who received the Ad26.COV2.S COVID-19 vaccine or a placebo. The source was peripheral blood, collected in a trial of Ad26.COV2.S vaccine versus placebo.

CDR3 nucleotides: TGTGCCAGTAGTACACCCGGGACTAGCGGGGGATTCGAGCAGTTCTTC. Translation gives CASSTPGTSGGFEQFF. The genes are TRBV19 and TRBJ2-1; 14 bases are shared with TRBD2. Germline CDR1 LNHDA, CDR2 SQIVND (reference sequence). The CDR3 is 16 amino acids. The V gene end was trimmed by 4 bases and the J gene end by 10 bases; junction bases not matched to a gene: 9.